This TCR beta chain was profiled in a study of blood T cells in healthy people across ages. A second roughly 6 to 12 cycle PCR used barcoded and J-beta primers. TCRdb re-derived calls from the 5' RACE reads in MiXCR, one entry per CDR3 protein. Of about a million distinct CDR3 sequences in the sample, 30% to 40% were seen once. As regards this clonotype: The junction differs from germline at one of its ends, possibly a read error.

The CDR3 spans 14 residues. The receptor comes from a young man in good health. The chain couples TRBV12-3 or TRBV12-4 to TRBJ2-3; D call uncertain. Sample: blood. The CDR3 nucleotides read TGTGCCAGCGGGTTGGATACGAGTGCAGATACGCCGTATTTT. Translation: CASGLDTSADTPYF.